A single sample gave rise to the 19 T cell receptor beta chains below, sequenced in a study of blood T cell repertoires in COVID-19. Profiled with immunoSEQ multiplex PCR; TCRdb holds only in-frame clones, not every one. The sample includes some 240,000 clones, roughly 81% of them seen just once. The sequencing sample was made of PBMCs or T cells enriched from blood (not recorded which). Source of these receptors: a woman aged 50 to 60 who had been exposed to COVID-19.

V and J are TRBV5-6 and TRBJ1-1; TRBD1 is a possible D gene (5 bases). Germline CDR1 SGHDT, CDR2 YYEEEE. This CDR3 comprises 13 residues. Trimming stripped 5 bases from V and 1 base from J, with 9 bases between. This CDR3 is CASSLGRNTEAFF. CDR3 bases: TGTGCCAGCAGTCTGGGGCGGAACACTGAAGCTTTCTTT.

The chain joins TRBV18 to TRBJ1-2; D call uncertain. CDR1 KGHSH and CDR2 LQKENI come from the germline V gene. Trimming removed 4 bases at V and 1 base at J, with 16 bases between. There are 16 residues in the CDR3. CDR3 residues: CASSHPLAVINYGYTF. CDR3 in DNA: TGTGCCAGCTCACACCCTCTGGCAGTCATTAACTATGGCTACACCTTC.

The CDR3 sequence: CASSFVTGGEETQYF. The CDR3 region has the DNA TGCGCCAGCAGCTTCGTAACAGGGGGTGAAGAGACCCAGTACTTC. This chain connects TRBV5-1 to TRBJ2-5, with 8 bases lining up with TRBD1. The V gene end was trimmed by 2 bases and the J gene end by 3 bases; junction bases not matched to a gene: 6. The CDR3 totals 15 residues. Germline CDR1 reads SGHRS; CDR2 reads YFSETQ.

This clone has only one observation. The chain couples TRBV10-2 to TRBJ1-5, with D perhaps TRBD1 (5 bases). This CDR3 is built from 16 residues. The germline gives CDR1 WSHSY, CDR2 SAAADI. The V end was cut by 1 base, the J end by 0 bases, with 10 bases between. The CDR3 protein is CASSELGAPSNQPQHF. The CDR3 DNA reads TGCGCCAGCAGTGAGTTAGGGGCACCTAGCAATCAGCCCCAGCATTTT.

The rearrangement uses TRBV29-1 and TRBJ2-3; D call uncertain. Germline loops: CDR1 SQVTM, CDR2 ANQGSEA. The CDR3 is 15 residues long. Trimming took 1 base from V and 2 from J, leaving 13 bases between them. CDR3 in DNA: TGCAGCGTTGAAGGCACCCGCGGTTCCACAGATACGCAGTATTTT. Translated, it gives CSVEGTRGSTDTQYF.

The chain uses TRBV7-9 and TRBJ1-1, with 7 bases fitting TRBD1. CDR1 is SEHNR and CDR2 is FQNEAQ in the germline V gene (reference sequence). The CDR3 sequence is 17 residues long. The V gene end was trimmed by 7 bases and the J gene end by 0 bases; junction bases not matched to a gene: 14. This CDR3 reads CASTKRAGGPMNTEAFF. For the CDR3, the DNA is TGTGCCAGCACCAAGAGGGCAGGGGGGCCTATGAACACTGAAGCTTTCTTT. The variable domain in full, with the rest retrieved from reference TRBV7-9 and TRBJ1-1, is DTGVSQNPRHKITKRGQNVTFRCDPISEHNRLYWYRQTLGQGPEFLTYFQNEAQLEKSRLLSDRFSAERPKGSFSTLEIQRTEQGDSAMYLCASTKRAGGPMNTEAFFGQGTRLTVV.

This clone has just one count. V usage is TRBV19 and J usage is TRBJ2-1; tentative D call: TRBD1 (5 bases). Per the germline V gene, CDR1 is LNHDA and CDR2 is SQIVND (reference sequence). V shed 1 base and J shed 6 bases, with 16 bases lying between them. The CDR3 sequence is 16 residues long. Written as DNA, the CDR3 is TGTGCCAGTAGTATAGGAAGGGCAGGGCGAGGCAATGAGCAGTTCTTC. Protein: CASSIGRAGRGNEQFF.

CDR3 residues: CASSPRGYGYTF. CDR3 DNA sequence: TGTGCCAGCAGTCCCAGGGGATATGGCTACACCTTC. V usage is TRBV2 and J usage is TRBJ1-2; perhaps TRBD1 as D (6 bases). CDR1 and CDR2 from the germline V gene are SNHLY and FYNNEI. This CDR3 has 12 residues. With 5 bases removed from V and 5 bases from J, the gap between germline ends came to 9 bases. Using reference TRBV2 and TRBJ1-2 for the parts outside the CDR3, the full variable domain is EPEVTQTPSHQVTQMGQEVILRCVPISNHLYFYWYRQILGQKVEFLVSFYNNEISEKSEIFDDQFSVERPDGSNFTLKIRSTKLEDSAMYFCASSPRGYGYTFGSGTRLTVV.

The chain recombines TRBV7-2 with TRBJ2-7; D gene ambiguous. Between the trimmed V and J ends, which lost 1 base and 6 bases, there was a span of 13 bases. The CDR3 consists of 14 residues. In germline, CDR1 is SGHTA, CDR2 FQGNSA. The CDR3 bases are TGTGCCAGCAGCTTAGTTAGCCCTACCTCCGAGCAGTACTTC. Its protein product is CASSLVSPTSEQYF.

The chain is built from TRBV30 and TRBJ1-2, with D unclear. The CDR3 extends over 14 amino acids. V shed 3 bases and J shed 4 bases, with 15 bases lying between them. Germline-derived CDR1 and CDR2 are GTSNPN and SVGIG (reference sequence). CDR3 loop: CAWSPLRSGYGYTF. DNA for the CDR3: TGTGCCTGGAGCCCCCTTCGGAGCGGCTATGGCTACACCTTC.

The V gene is TRBV2, the J gene TRBJ1-1; TRBD1 matches 7 bases. This CDR3 is built from 16 residues. Germline CDR1 and CDR2: SNHLY and FYNNEI. J lost 0 bases, V lost 6 bases, and 10 bases had no gene match. The CDR3 loop is CASSALQGLVNTEAFF. The CDR3 DNA is TGTGCCAGCAGCGCCCTACAGGGGTTGGTGAACACTGAAGCTTTCTTT.

This chain connects TRBV28 to TRBJ1-2, with D uncertain. Germline CDR1 reads MDHEN; CDR2 reads SYDVKM. This CDR3 contains 14 residues. V lost 2 bases and J lost 6, with 13 bases in between. CDR3: CASSLMGRADGYTF. The CDR3, as DNA: TGTGCCAGCAGTTTAATGGGGAGGGCGGATGGCTACACCTTC.

The chain links TRBV7-2 to TRBJ2-1, with TRBD2 matching over 7 bases. V gave up 1 base and J gave up 3 bases; unmatched junction bases: 3. Germline-derived CDR1 and CDR2 are SGHTA and FQGNSA. This CDR3 is 15 amino acids long. Written as DNA, the CDR3 is TGTGCCAGCAGCTTAGAACGGGGGGACTACAATGAGCAGTTCTTC. It codes for CASSLERGDYNEQFF.

The chain recombines TRBV7-9 with TRBJ1-1, with a tentative D call TRBD1 (5 bases). Trimming cost V 3 bases and J 1 base, with 9 bases left between them. The CDR3 spans 14 residues. Germline V gene lookup returns CDR1 SEHNR and CDR2 FQNEAQ (reference sequence). CDR3 in DNA: TGTGCCAGCAGCTTTCGGACACCGAACACTGAAGCTTTCTTT. Translating it yields CASSFRTPNTEAFF. The full variable domain, in which reference TRBV7-9 and TRBJ1-1 provide the parts outside the CDR3, is DTGVSQNPRHKITKRGQNVTFRCDPISEHNRLYWYRQTLGQGPEFLTYFQNEAQLEKSRLLSDRFSAERPKGSFSTLEIQRTEQGDSAMYLCASSFRTPNTEAFFGQGTRLTVV.

This clone was seen only a few times. V usage is TRBV19 and J usage is TRBJ1-1; possibly TRBD1 for D (5 bases). The V and J ends lost 4 bases and 3 bases respectively, with 12 bases between them. Germline lookup yields CDR1 LNHDA and CDR2 SQIVND (reference sequence). CDR3 size: 14 residues. The CDR3 spells CASSTQGGYTEAFF. As DNA, the CDR3 is TGTGCCAGTAGTACCCAGGGAGGGTACACTGAAGCTTTCTTT.

V and J are TRBV5-1 and TRBJ1-1; D is unclear. CDR1 is SGHRS and CDR2 is YFSETQ in the germline V gene. This CDR3 has 14 residues. V dropped 4 bases and J dropped 2 bases, with 12 bases sitting between them. The CDR3 bases are TGCGCCAGCAGCCCGTCGACACTTAACACTGAAGCTTTCTTT. Its protein is CASSPSTLNTEAFF.

CDR3 sequence reads: CASSEYRILNTEAFF. CDR3 sequence (DNA): TGTGCCAGCAGCGAATACAGAATCCTGAACACTGAAGCTTTCTTT. This sequence joins TRBV5-6 and TRBJ1-1; D gene ambiguous. CDR1 and CDR2 from the germline V gene are SGHDT and YYEEEE. The CDR3 extends over 15 amino acids. Trimming left V 4 bases short and J 0 bases short, with 13 bases between.

This clone was recorded once. The V gene is TRBV10-3, the J gene TRBJ2-3; 10 bases map to TRBD2. V lost 7 bases, J lost 4 bases, and 5 bases stayed unmatched. This CDR3 has 14 residues. Germline loops: CDR1 ENHRY, CDR2 SYGVKD. The CDR3: CAIMSGGAPDTQYF. CDR3 bases: TGTGCCATCATGAGCGGGGGGGCCCCAGATACGCAGTATTTT.

This chain uses TRBV15 with TRBJ1-5; TRBD1 aligns across 7 bases. This CDR3 spans 14 amino acids. V shed 3 bases, J shed 5 bases, and the junction held 4 bases outside the gene matches. CDR1 and CDR2 from the germline V gene are LNHNV and YYDKDF (reference sequence). This CDR3 reads CATSSDRDYQPQHF. DNA for the CDR3: TGTGCCACCAGCAGTGACAGGGACTATCAGCCCCAGCATTTT.